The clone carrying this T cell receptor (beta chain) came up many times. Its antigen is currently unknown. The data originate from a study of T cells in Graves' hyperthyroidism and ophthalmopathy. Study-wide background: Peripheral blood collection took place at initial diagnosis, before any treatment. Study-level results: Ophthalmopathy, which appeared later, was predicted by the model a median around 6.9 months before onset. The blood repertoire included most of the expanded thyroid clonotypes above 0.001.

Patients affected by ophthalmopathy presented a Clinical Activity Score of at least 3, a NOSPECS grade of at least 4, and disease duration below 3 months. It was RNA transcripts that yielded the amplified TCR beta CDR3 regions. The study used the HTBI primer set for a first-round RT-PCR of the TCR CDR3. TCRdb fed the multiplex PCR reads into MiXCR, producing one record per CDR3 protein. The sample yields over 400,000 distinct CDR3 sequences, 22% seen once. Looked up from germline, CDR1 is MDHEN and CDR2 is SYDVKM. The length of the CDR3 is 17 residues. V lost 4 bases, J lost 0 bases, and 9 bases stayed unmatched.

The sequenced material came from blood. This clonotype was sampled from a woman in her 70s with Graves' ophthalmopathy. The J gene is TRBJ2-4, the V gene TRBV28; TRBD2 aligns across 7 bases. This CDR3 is CASSSIRLAQAKNIQYF. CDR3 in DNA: TGTGCCAGCAGTTCGATCCGACTAGCCCAAGCCAAAAACATTCAGTACTTC.